Below are 18 T cell receptor beta chains sequenced from a single sample in a study of OX40 agonist ivuxolimab in advanced cancers. The assay was immunoSEQ multiplex PCR, and TCRdb's table has in-frame clones only and misses some. The sample records roughly 42,000 clones, roughly 86% being singletons. Sequences were derived from CD4+ or CD8+ T cells sorted from blood, sampled in a trial of the OX40 agonist ivuxolimab. Receptors were obtained from an adult with an advanced solid tumor such as melanoma, head and neck, liver or kidney cancer.

A single count supports this clone. The rearrangement joins TRBV5-4 to TRBJ2-7, with a weak D call TRBD2 (5 bases). Germline CDR1 is SGHNT and CDR2 is YYREEE (reference sequence). The CDR3 has 11 residues. V lost 4 bases and J lost 7, with 9 bases in between. CDR3 sequence (DNA): TGTGCCAGCAGCGAGGGCCTAGAGCAGTACGTC. Translation gives CASSEGLEQYV.

The chain combines TRBV9 with TRBJ2-3, with 7 bases aligning to TRBD2. J was trimmed by 2 bases and V by 0 bases; bases with no gene match: 6. Germline V lookup: CDR1 SGDLS, CDR2 YYNGEE. This CDR3 has 16 amino acids. This CDR3 reads CASSVVPSGYTDTQYF. The DNA of the CDR3 is TGTGCCAGCAGCGTAGTCCCTAGCGGCTACACAGATACGCAGTATTTT.

The chain is built from TRBV28 and TRBJ1-1, with D unclear. Germline V gene lookup returns CDR1 MDHEN and CDR2 SYDVKM. The germline V and J ends were trimmed by 3 bases and 0 bases, with 8 bases remaining between them. This CDR3 comprises 14 residues. CDR3 nucleotides: TGTGCCAGCAGTTTTTCCACCATGAACACTGAAGCTTTCTTT. Protein product: CASSFSTMNTEAFF.

V usage is TRBV7-6 and J usage is TRBJ2-5; 8 nucleotides line up with TRBD2. CDR1 is SGHVS and CDR2 is FNYEAQ in the germline V gene. CDR3 length: 14 amino acids. The V gene end was trimmed by 4 bases and the J gene end by 1 base; junction bases not matched to a gene: 2. CDR3 in DNA: TGTGCCAGCAGCTCAGCGGGGGTCCAAGAGACCCAGTACTTC. It codes for CASSSAGVQETQYF. The whole variable domain, remainder taken from reference TRBV7-6 and TRBJ2-5, is GAGVSQSPRYKVTKRGQDVALRCDPISGHVSLYWYRQALGQGPEFLTYFNYEAQQDKSGLPNDRFSAERPEGSISTLTIQRTEQRDSAMYRCASSSAGVQETQYFGPGTRLLVL.

This chain joins TRBV28 and TRBJ1-1, with a weak D call TRBD1 (5 bases). The CDR3 sequence is 15 residues long. Per germline, CDR1 MDHEN and CDR2 SYDVKM. V was clipped by 8 bases and J by 3 bases, with 19 bases between them. CDR3 bases: TGTGCCAGCGGACCCGGGGAAGGGGATTACACTGAAGCTTTCTTT. This codes for CASGPGEGDYTEAFF.

The CDR3 DNA reads as TGTGCCAGCAGTGACCTCTACAGGGACCTCCTTGGAAACACCATATATTTT. It specifies CASSDLYRDLLGNTIYF. J is TRBJ1-3 and V is TRBV28; perhaps TRBD1 as D (6 bases). V was cut by 5 bases and J by 3 bases, with 20 bases left in between. The V gene's germline CDR1 is MDHEN and CDR2 SYDVKM. This CDR3 is built from 17 residues.

V usage is TRBV5-1 and J usage is TRBJ2-3, with D unresolved. This CDR3 contains 15 residues. Between the trimmed V and J ends, which lost 4 bases and 2 bases, there was a span of 14 bases. The germline gives CDR1 SGHRS, CDR2 YFSETQ. Here the CDR3 reads CASSPIPSSTDTQYF. In nucleotides, the CDR3 is TGCGCCAGCAGCCCGATTCCCTCGTCCACAGATACGCAGTATTTT. Full variable domain (missing parts from reference TRBV5-1 and TRBJ2-3): KAGVTQTPRYLIKTRGQQVTLSCSPISGHRSVSWYQQTPGQGLQFLFEYFSETQRNKGNFPGRFSGRQFSNSRSEMNVSTLELGDSALYLCASSPIPSSTDTQYFGPGTRLTVL.

The rearrangement joins TRBV11-2 to TRBJ2-7; TRBD1 matches 8 bases. Germline V gene lookup returns CDR1 SGHAT and CDR2 FQNNGV. The CDR3 is made up of 14 amino acids. V lost 5 bases and J lost 5; bases outside the gene matches: 8. CDR3 residues: CASSPGQGWDEQYV. In nucleotides, the CDR3 is TGTGCCAGCAGCCCTGGACAGGGCTGGGACGAGCAGTACGTC.

J is TRBJ1-1 and V is TRBV4-1; the match to TRBD1 covers 7 bases. The CDR3 has 15 residues. V lost 3 bases and J lost 5; bases outside the gene matches: 9. Germline-derived CDR1 and CDR2 are MGHRA and YSYEKL. CDR3 loop: CASSHGDRVETEAFF. The CDR3 DNA is TGCGCCAGCAGCCACGGAGACAGGGTTGAAACTGAAGCTTTCTTT.

This clone was recorded only once. The chain employs TRBV28 and TRBJ1-1, with 8 bases matching TRBD1. This CDR3 is 16 amino acids long. V dropped 5 bases and J dropped 1; count of bases not matched to a gene: 9. The germline CDR1 and CDR2 sequences are MDHEN and SYDVKM. The CDR3: CASSISLTGENTEAFF. CDR3 in DNA: TGTGCCAGCAGTATCTCCTTGACAGGGGAGAACACTGAAGCTTTCTTT.

This clone has just a few counts. The chain is built from TRBV9 and TRBJ1-1; possible D gene TRBD1, 5 bases. Trimming removed 0 bases at V and 10 bases at J, with 10 bases between. Germline loops: CDR1 SGDLS, CDR2 YYNGEE. The CDR3 spans 12 residues. For the CDR3, the DNA is TGTGCCAGCAGCGTAGAAGACAGTGGAGCTTTCTTT. Translating gives CASSVEDSGAFF.

The chain couples TRBV7-9 to TRBJ2-7; D uncertain. The V gene's germline CDR1 is SEHNR and CDR2 FQNEAQ (reference sequence). The length of the CDR3 is 11 residues. With 3 bases removed from V and 6 bases from J, the gap between germline ends came to 6 bases. CDR3 loop: CASSFGSEQYV. CDR3 DNA: TGTGCCAGCAGCTTCGGGTCCGAGCAGTACGTC.

The rearrangement links TRBV5-5 to TRBJ2-3; 7 bases are shared with TRBD1. The V segment lost 4 bases and the J segment 3 bases; nucleotides outside the gene matches: 5. CDR1 is SGHKS, CDR2 YYEKEE, per germline (reference sequence). The CDR3 is 14 residues long. CDR3 in DNA: TGTGCCAGCAGCCCGGGACAGCTAACAGATACGCAGTATTTT. This sequence encodes CASSPGQLTDTQYF.

This clone was found a few times. The chain uses TRBV5-4 and TRBJ2-2, with D unresolved. The CDR3 runs to 13 residues. Per germline, CDR1 SGHNT and CDR2 YYREEE (reference sequence). Trimming took off 1 base at V and 8 bases at J, with 9 bases between the two ends. CDR3 nucleotides: TGTGCCAGCAGCTTGTCCCAACCGGGGGAGCTGTTTTTT. It codes for CASSLSQPGELFF.

The rearrangement links TRBV5-3 to TRBJ1-2; D uncertain. TRBV5-3 is given ORF status, its function remaining uncertain. The CDR3 covers 14 residues. The V end lost 1 base, the J end lost 3 bases, and 10 bases lay between the germline ends. As DNA, the CDR3 is TGTGCCAGAAGCTTGTCAAGGGTCGACTATGGCTACACCTTC. Translation: CARSLSRVDYGYTF.

V usage is TRBV27 and J usage is TRBJ2-3, with 9 bases aligning to TRBD2. The CDR3 runs 18 residues. J was trimmed by 4 bases and V by 2 bases; bases with no gene match: 13. CDR1 and CDR2 (germline): MNHEY, SMNVEV (reference sequence). The CDR3 sequence is CASSLAGGPSLVPDTQYF. The CDR3 coding sequence is TGTGCCAGCAGTTTAGCGGGAGGGCCATCTCTGGTTCCAGATACGCAGTATTTT.

The rearrangement uses TRBV10-3 and TRBJ2-2; D uncertain. The V and J ends lost 10 bases and 3 bases respectively, with 9 bases between them. The CDR3 runs 12 residues. The germline V gene has CDR1 ENHRY and CDR2 SYGVKD. The CDR3 nucleotides read TGTGCCACCCAGTCGGACACCGGGGAGCTGTTTTTT. It codes for CATQSDTGELFF.

The genes are TRBV7-8 and TRBJ1-1; unclear D gene. CDR1 is SGHVS, CDR2 FQNEAQ, per germline. This CDR3 comprises 13 residues. Deletions cut 1 base from V and 0 bases from J, with 3 bases between. CDR3 sequence: CASSLEVNTEAFF. The CDR3 DNA reads as TGTGCCAGCAGCTTAGAGGTGAACACTGAAGCTTTCTTT.